Shown below are 26 T cell receptor gamma chains from a single sample sequenced in a study of intestinal T cells in coeliac disease. For each case, the template was genomic DNA from ten roughly 4.6-µm formalin-fixed paraffin-embedded scrolls. TRG repertoires were amplified with LymphoTrack primers from roughly 0.2 ug of biopsy DNA. TCRdb reanalysed the multiplex PCR reads via CATT. The profile shows about 770 gamma-chain clones, around half of them singletons. The sequenced sample consisted of a duodenal biopsy. Every receptor here comes from a human donor with celiac disease.

This clone was counted between two and nine times. The CDR3 DNA sequence: TGTGCCACCTGGGATGGTTATTATAAGAAACTCTTT. It encodes CATWDGYYKKLF. V and J are TRGV4 and TRGJ1 or TRGJ2. Germline V gene lookup returns CDR1 EGSTGY and CDR2 YDSYTSSV. Unmatched junction bases numbered 0, after V lost 1 base and J lost 3 bases. This CDR3 spans 12 amino acids.

This clone has more than one count but fewer than ten. Translating this DNA gives a protein that differs at residue 4 from the TCRdb one, which belongs to a much larger clone; a read error is likely, and the protein shown is this translation. This chain uses TRGV10 with TRGJP1. TRGV10 is assigned to the ORF class and has an uncertain function. CDR3 length: 16 residues. Unmatched junction bases numbered 15, after V lost 11 bases and J lost 2 bases. CDR3 sequence reads: CAARDYDTTTGWFKIF. In DNA form, the CDR3 reads TGTGCTGCGCGGGATTATGATACGACCACTGGTTGGTTCAAGATATTT.

This clone qualifies as large. This CDR3 reads CAAWDSGLF. Written as DNA, the CDR3 is TGTGCTGCGTGGGATTCTGGCCTCTTT. The chain recombines TRGV10 with TRGJ1 or TRGJ2. TRGV10 is labeled an ORF, and its function is uncertain. J gave up 16 bases and V 8 bases, and 9 bases lay outside the gene matches. The CDR3 is 9 amino acids.

About this clone: The sample has other DNA sequences that encode this CDR3 too. The gene calls are TRGV3 and TRGJP1. CDR3 length: 22 amino acids. After removal of 0 bases from V and 0 bases from J, the junction contained 22 bases not matched to a gene. Germline CDR1 and CDR2: VTNTFY and YDVSTARD (reference sequence). The CDR3 DNA reads TGTGCCACCTGGGACAGGCTACGTTTCCCCCATTGGATCAATACCACTGGTTGGTTCAAGATATTT. The encoded protein is CATWDRLRFPHWINTTGWFKIF.

This clone is large in the sample. In DNA, the CDR3 is TGTGCCACCTGGGATGGGCCGAATTATTATAAGAAACTCTTT. Protein sequence: CATWDGPNYYKKLF. The rearrangement joins TRGV4 to TRGJ1 or TRGJ2. The CDR3 is 14 amino acids. J lost 0 bases, V lost 0 bases, and 2 bases had no gene match. CDR1 is EGSTGY, CDR2 YDSYTSSV, per germline.

The J gene is TRGJ1 or TRGJ2, the V gene TRGV2. V gave up 0 bases and J gave up 3 bases; unmatched junction bases: 8. Germline V lookup: CDR1 EGSNGY, CDR2 YDSYNSKV. This CDR3 comprises 15 residues. The CDR3 DNA follows: TGTGCCACCTGGGACGGGTCCCCCCGTTATTATAAGAAACTCTTT. It codes for CATWDGSPRYYKKLF.

This clone was found a few times. TCRdb records a much larger clone's protein for this DNA, with a difference at residue 4 that likely arises from a read error; the protein given is the translation of the DNA. This chain connects TRGV3 to TRGJP1. Germline CDR1 is VTNTFY and CDR2 is YDVSTARD (reference sequence). This CDR3 comprises 12 residues. The CDR3 here is CATRDRRWFKIF. CDR3 sequence (DNA): TGTGCCACCCGGGACAGGCGATGGTTCAAGATATTT.

This clone is large in the sample. The J gene is TRGJ1 or TRGJ2, the V gene TRGV8. There are 12 residues in the CDR3. V dropped 3 bases and J dropped 2; count of bases not matched to a gene: 1. Germline V gene data show CDR1 as VENAVY and CDR2 as YDSYNSRV. CDR3 residues: CATWDYYYKKLF. In DNA, the CDR3 is TGTGCCACCTGGGATTATTATTATAAGAAACTCTTT.

By proportion, this clone is large. This chain links TRGV3 with TRGJ1 or TRGJ2. V shed 0 bases, J shed 3 bases, and the junction held 11 bases outside the gene matches. Germline-derived CDR1 and CDR2 are VTNTFY and YDVSTARD (reference sequence). This CDR3 region has 16 residues. The CDR3 nucleotides read TGTGCCACCTGGGACAGGCCCCTTAACCTTTATTATAAGAAACTCTTT. Translated, it gives CATWDRPLNLYYKKLF.

This chain links TRGV9 with TRGJ1 or TRGJ2. With 5 bases clipped from V and 0 bases from J, the junction kept 1 base outside the gene matches. The CDR3 is made up of 12 amino acids. Per the germline V gene, CDR1 is GITISATS and CDR2 is ISYDGTV (reference sequence). The CDR3 spells CALWGNYYKKLF. CDR3 nucleotides: TGTGCCTTGTGGGGGAATTATTATAAGAAACTCTTT.

The chain carries TRGV8 and TRGJ1 or TRGJ2. The CDR3 contains 13 residues. V lost 12 bases to trimming and J lost 0 bases; unmatched junction nucleotides: 11. Germline CDR1 reads VENAVY; CDR2 reads YDSYNSRV. CDR3 sequence reads: CAHLPPNYYKKLF. The CDR3 coding sequence is TGTGCCCATTTACCCCCGAATTATTATAAGAAACTCTTT.

Judged by abundance, this clone is large (0.1 to 1%). The genes are TRGV8 and TRGJ1 or TRGJ2. This CDR3 comprises 11 residues. With V trimmed by 9 bases and J by 4 bases, 6 bases remained unmatched. Germline V gene data show CDR1 as VENAVY and CDR2 as YDSYNSRV. CDR3 amino acids: CATRPYYKKLF. The CDR3 nucleotides are TGTGCCACCCGGCCGTATTATAAGAAACTCTTT.

CDR3 DNA: TGTGCCACCTGGGATCTATTGCCACTTGGTTGGTTCAAGGTATTT. It is translated as CATWDLLPLGWFKVF. J is TRGJP1 and V is TRGV8. With the DNA end fitting TRGJP better, the J assignment may be wrong. The CDR3 loop spans 15 amino acids. In germline, CDR1 is VENAVY, CDR2 YDSYNSRV.

V gene TRGV10 combines with J gene TRGJP1. TRGV10 is known as an ORF, though its function is uncertain. V was pared by 7 bases and J by 3 bases, with 15 bases of the junction left unmatched. CDR3 length equals 17 residues. DNA for the CDR3: TGTGCTGCGTGGTCAGGGGTTAGTGTAGCCACTGGTTGGTTCAAGATATTT. Its protein is CAAWSGVSVATGWFKIF.

The chain combines TRGV8 with TRGJ1 or TRGJ2. CDR3 length: 13 amino acids. Germline assignment: CDR1 VENAVY and CDR2 YDSYNSRV. The CDR3 DNA reads as TGTGCACCTGGGATAGCTTCGGAATATAAGAAACTCTTT. As protein: CAPGIASEYKKLF.

This clone is labeled as large. The chain joins TRGV4 to TRGJ1 or TRGJ2. The CDR3 consists of 11 residues. J lost 4 bases, V lost 3 bases, and 0 bases had no gene match. Germline lookup yields CDR1 EGSTGY and CDR2 YDSYTSSV. The CDR3 loop is CATWDYYKKLF. CDR3 nucleotides: TGTGCCACCTGGGATTATTATAAGAAACTCTTT.

Sample share makes this clone large. The chain has TRGV4 and TRGJ1 or TRGJ2. Losses at the gene ends were 9 bases for V and 11 bases for J; bases not matched to a gene: 10. This CDR3 is built from 10 residues. Per germline, CDR1 EGSTGY and CDR2 YDSYTSSV. CDR3 nucleotide sequence: TGTGCCACCCTGGGGTTGGAGAAACTCTTT. Its protein product is CATLGLEKLF.

This clone is large in the sample. The chain is built from TRGV3 and TRGJ1 or TRGJ2. The CDR3 totals 12 residues. V lost 0 bases to trimming and J lost 6 bases; unmatched junction nucleotides: 2. Germline loops: CDR1 VTNTFY, CDR2 YDVSTARD (reference sequence). The CDR3 sequence is CATWDRPYKKLF. Written as DNA, the CDR3 is TGTGCCACCTGGGACAGGCCTTATAAGAAACTCTTT.

This clone was picked up one time. V is TRGV10 and J is TRGJP1. TRGV10 is sorted into the ORF group, with uncertain function. The trim removed 8 bases at V and 2 bases at J, leaving 15 bases unmatched. The CDR3 has 17 residues. Here the CDR3 DNA reads TGTGCTGCGTGGAGTTATGATGAGCGGACCACTGGTTGGTTCAAGATATTT. Encoded protein: CAAWSYDERTTGWFKIF.

In this sample, this clone turned up a few times. A far larger clone is one base from this, pointing to a likely read error. Additional DNA sequences in this sample encode the identical CDR3. CDR3 region: CALWEKRYKKLF. CDR3 in DNA: TGCGCCTTGTGGGAGAAGAGGTATAAGAAACTCTTT. The chain employs TRGV9 and TRGJ1 or TRGJ2. The CDR3 has 12 amino acids. Germline CDR1 reads GITISATS; CDR2 reads ISYDGTV (reference sequence).

The chain recombines TRGV10 with TRGJ1 or TRGJ2. TRGV10 is an ORF for which the function is uncertain. V shed 8 bases and J 9 bases; nucleotides not matched to a gene: 14. The CDR3 length is 13 residues. The CDR3 loop is CAAWDPYGPKKLF. In nucleotides, the CDR3 is TGTGCTGCGTGGGATCCATATGGCCCTAAGAAACTCTTT.

In this sample, this clone turned up a few times. This may come from a read error, since a much larger clone is one base off. This CDR3 is also generated by other DNA sequences in the sample. The V call is TRGV10, the J call TRGJ1 or TRGJ2. TRGV10 is reported as an ORF; its role is uncertain. This CDR3 has 11 residues. CDR3 amino acids: CAEGRYYKKLF. The CDR3 coding sequence is TGTGCCGAGGGACGTTATTATAAGAAACTCTTT.

The gene calls are TRGV4 and TRGJ1 or TRGJ2. This CDR3 comprises 14 residues. Germline CDR1 reads EGSTGY; CDR2 reads YDSYTSSV. Losses at the gene ends were 2 bases for V and 12 bases for J; bases not matched to a gene: 16. The CDR3 sequence: CATWDDQTGGRKLF. CDR3 nucleotides: TGTGCCACCTGGGATGACCAAACCGGGGGTAGGAAACTCTTT.

To note about this clone: The protein recorded in TCRdb matches a much larger clone and deviates from this DNA's translation at residue 5, suggesting a read error; the protein here is obtained by translating the DNA. The J gene is TRGJP1, the V gene TRGV3. Trimming took 5 bases from V and 3 from J; bases not matched to a gene: 0. Germline V gene data show CDR1 as VTNTFY and CDR2 as YDVSTARD (reference sequence). This CDR3 is built from 12 residues. This CDR3 is CATWATGWFKIF. In DNA, the CDR3 is TGTGCCACCTGGGCCACTGGTTGGTTCAAGATATTT.

The chain recombines TRGV8 with TRGJP1. This CDR3 region has 14 residues. V shed 2 bases and J 12 bases; nucleotides not matched to a gene: 12. Germline loops: CDR1 VENAVY, CDR2 YDSYNSRV. The CDR3 sequence is CATWDKHWFGFKIF. Written as DNA, the CDR3 is TGTGCCACCTGGGATAAACACTGGTTTGGGTTCAAGATATTT.

The chain employs TRGV2 and TRGJ1 or TRGJ2. The CDR3 is made up of 14 amino acids. Germline values: CDR1 EGSNGY, CDR2 YDSYNSKV. Unmatched junction bases numbered 8, after V lost 4 bases and J lost 2 bases. The CDR3 spells CATWDRADYYKKLF. The CDR3 DNA follows: TGTGCCACCTGGGATCGGGCCGATTATTATAAGAAACTCTTT.